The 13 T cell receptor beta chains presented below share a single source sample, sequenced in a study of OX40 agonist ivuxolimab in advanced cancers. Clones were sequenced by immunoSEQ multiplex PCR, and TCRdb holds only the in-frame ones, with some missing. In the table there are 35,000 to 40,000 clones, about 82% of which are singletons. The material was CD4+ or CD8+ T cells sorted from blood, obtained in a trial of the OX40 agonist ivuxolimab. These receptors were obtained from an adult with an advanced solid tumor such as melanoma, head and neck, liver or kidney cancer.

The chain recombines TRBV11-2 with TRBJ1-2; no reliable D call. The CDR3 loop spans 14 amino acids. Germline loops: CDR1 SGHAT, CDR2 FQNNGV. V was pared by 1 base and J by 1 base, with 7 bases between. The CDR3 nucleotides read TGTGCCAGCAGCTTAGGAGGCCGTAACTATGGCTACACCTTC. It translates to CASSLGGRNYGYTF.

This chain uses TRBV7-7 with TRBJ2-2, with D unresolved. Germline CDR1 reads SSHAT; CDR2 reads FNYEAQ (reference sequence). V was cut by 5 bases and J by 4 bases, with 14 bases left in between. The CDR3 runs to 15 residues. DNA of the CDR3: TGTGCCAGCAGCCGATTAGTTTCGAGCACCGGGGAGCTGTTTTTT. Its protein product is CASSRLVSSTGELFF.

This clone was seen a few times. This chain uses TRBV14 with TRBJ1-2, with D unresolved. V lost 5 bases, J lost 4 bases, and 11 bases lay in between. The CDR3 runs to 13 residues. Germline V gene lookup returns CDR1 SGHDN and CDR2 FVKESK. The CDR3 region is CASSLADFYGYTF. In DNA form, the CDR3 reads TGTGCCAGCAGCTTGGCGGACTTCTATGGCTACACCTTC.

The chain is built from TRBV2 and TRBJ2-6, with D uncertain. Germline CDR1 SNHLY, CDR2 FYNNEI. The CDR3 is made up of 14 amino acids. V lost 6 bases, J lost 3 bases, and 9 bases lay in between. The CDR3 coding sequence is TGTGCCAGCAGGACCTTCAGTGGGGCCAACGTCCTGACTTTC. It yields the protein CASRTFSGANVLTF. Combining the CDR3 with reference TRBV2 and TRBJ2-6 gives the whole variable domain EPEVTQTPSHQVTQMGQEVILRCVPISNHLYFYWYRQILGQKVEFLVSFYNNEISEKSEIFDDQFSVERPDGSNFTLKIRSTKLEDSAMYFCASRTFSGANVLTFGAGSRLTVL.

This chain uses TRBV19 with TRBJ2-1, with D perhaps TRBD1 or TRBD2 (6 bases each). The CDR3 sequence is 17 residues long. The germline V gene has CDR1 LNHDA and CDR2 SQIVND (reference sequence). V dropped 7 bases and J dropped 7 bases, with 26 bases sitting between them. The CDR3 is CASKFAVGGGPNNEQFF. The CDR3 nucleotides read TGTGCCAGTAAGTTCGCAGTTGGAGGGGGGCCTAATAATGAGCAGTTCTTC. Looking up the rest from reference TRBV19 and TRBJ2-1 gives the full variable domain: DGGITQSPKYLFRKEGQNVTLSCEQNLNHDAMYWYRQDPGQGLRLIYYSQIVNDFQKGDIAEGYSVSREKKESFPLTVTSAQKNPTAFYLCASKFAVGGGPNNEQFFGPGTRLTVL.

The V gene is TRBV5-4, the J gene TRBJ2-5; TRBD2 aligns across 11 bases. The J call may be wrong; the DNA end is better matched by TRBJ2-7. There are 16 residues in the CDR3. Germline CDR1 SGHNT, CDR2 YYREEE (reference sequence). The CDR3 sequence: CASSWGSGRGAYEQYF. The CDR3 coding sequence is TGTGCCAGCAGCTGGGGTAGCGGGAGGGGAGCCTACGAGCAGTACTTC.

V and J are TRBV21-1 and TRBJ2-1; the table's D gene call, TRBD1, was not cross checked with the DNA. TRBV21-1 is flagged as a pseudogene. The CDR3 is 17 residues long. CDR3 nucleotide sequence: TGTGCCAGCAGCCCCCACCTTCGGGACAGGGCCTACAATGAGCAGTTCTTC. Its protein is CASSPHLRDRAYNEQFF.

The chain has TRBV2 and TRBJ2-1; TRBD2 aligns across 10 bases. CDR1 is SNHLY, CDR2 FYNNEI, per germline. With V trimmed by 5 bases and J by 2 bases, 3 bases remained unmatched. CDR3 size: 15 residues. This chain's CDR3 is CASSSGLAAYNEQFF. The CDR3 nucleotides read TGTGCCAGCAGTTCCGGACTAGCGGCCTACAATGAGCAGTTCTTC.

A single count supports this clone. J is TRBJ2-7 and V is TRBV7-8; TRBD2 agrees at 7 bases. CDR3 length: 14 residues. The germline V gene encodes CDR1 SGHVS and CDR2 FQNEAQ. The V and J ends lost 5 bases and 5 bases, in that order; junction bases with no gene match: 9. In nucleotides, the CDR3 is TGTGCCAGCAGCACCCGGACTAGGGTTCACGAGCAGTACTTC. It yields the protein CASSTRTRVHEQYF.

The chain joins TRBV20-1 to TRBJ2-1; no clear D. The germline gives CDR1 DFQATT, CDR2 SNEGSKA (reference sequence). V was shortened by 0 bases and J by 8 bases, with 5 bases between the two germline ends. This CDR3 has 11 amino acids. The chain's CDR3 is CSARDRDEQFF. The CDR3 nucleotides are TGCAGTGCTAGAGATCGGGATGAGCAGTTCTTC.

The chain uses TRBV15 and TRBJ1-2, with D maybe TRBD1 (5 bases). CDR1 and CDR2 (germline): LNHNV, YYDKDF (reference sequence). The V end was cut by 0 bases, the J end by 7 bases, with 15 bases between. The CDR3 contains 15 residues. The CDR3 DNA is TGTGCCACCAGCAGAGATCGAGCAGACAGCGGTGGCTACACCTTC. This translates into CATSRDRADSGGYTF. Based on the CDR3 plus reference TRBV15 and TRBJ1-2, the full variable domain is DAMVIQNPRYQVTQFGKPVTLSCSQTLNHNVMYWYQQKSSQAPKLLFHYYDKDFNNEADTPDNFQSRRPNTSFCFLDIRSPGLGDTAMYLCATSRDRADSGGYTFGSGTRLTVV.

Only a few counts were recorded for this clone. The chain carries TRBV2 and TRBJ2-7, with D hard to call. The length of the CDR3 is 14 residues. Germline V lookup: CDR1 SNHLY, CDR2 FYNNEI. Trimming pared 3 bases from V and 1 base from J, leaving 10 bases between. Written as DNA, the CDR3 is TGTGCCAGCAGTGATTGGCCTAGATCCTACGAGCAGTACTTC. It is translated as CASSDWPRSYEQYF.

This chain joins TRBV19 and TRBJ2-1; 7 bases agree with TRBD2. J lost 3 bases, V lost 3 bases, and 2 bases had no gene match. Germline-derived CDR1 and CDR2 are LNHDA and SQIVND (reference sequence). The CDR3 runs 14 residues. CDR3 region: CASSIQRGYNEQFF. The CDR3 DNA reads TGTGCCAGTAGTATCCAGCGGGGCTACAATGAGCAGTTCTTC.